This T cell receptor (beta chain) is from a study of blood T cells in healthy people across ages. Regarding the study as a whole: Since the PBMCs were unsorted, naive and antigen-experienced cells could not be conclusively compared.

From germline, CDR1 is SNHLY and CDR2 FYNNEI. The CDR3 runs to 13 residues. V lost 7 bases, J lost 4 bases, and 6 bases stayed unmatched. Next came a second PCR, run for about 6 to 12 cycles, which used a sample-barcoded 5' primer along with a J-beta primer mix. TCRdb re-called the 5' RACE reads through MiXCR, storing one row per CDR3 protein. The table has hundreds of thousands of distinct CDR3 sequences, around 54% seen once; the top ten hold over 35%. Every sample yielded at least 6.5 million isolated PBMCs. This clonotype was counted a few times. Its antigen is still unknown. The clonotype was recovered from a man between 60 and 75 years old in good health. The chain combines TRBV2 with TRBJ2-5, with TRBD2 matching over 7 bases. The source material was blood. The CDR3 DNA sequence: TGTGCCAGCAAATGGGGGGGAGGAGAGACCCAGTACTTC. Translation: CASKWGGGETQYF.